This T cell receptor (beta chain) originates from a study of cytomegalovirus exposure and HLA in healthy donors. Overall study results and limits: Later on, a genetic analysis was performed. It linked a missense variant in DCLRE1C with V- and J-gene trimming of TCR beta.

Primers included in the PCR were 60 Vbeta and 13 Jbeta primers. The method was immunoSEQ multiplex PCR; TCRdb's version includes in-frame clones alone and lacks a portion of them. The sample carries about 160,000 clones, roughly 80% recorded once. Turning to this clone: What it binds is not known.

The CDR3 runs to 15 residues. CDR1 SGDLS and CDR2 YYNGEE come from the germline V gene. The trim removed 0 bases at V and 5 bases at J, leaving 5 bases unmatched. What was sequenced was PBMCs. This clonotype was sampled from a male donor in good health and CMV-seropositive. This sequence joins TRBV9 and TRBJ2-5; 9 bases match TRBD2. DNA of the CDR3: TGTGCCAGCAGCGTAGACGGCGGGGGGGCGGAGACCCAGTACTTC. Translating gives CASSVDGGGAETQYF.